One and the same sample provided the 30 T cell receptor beta chains below, sequenced in a study of cytomegalovirus exposure and HLA in healthy donors. With 60 Vbeta and 13 Jbeta primers, the PCR was carried out. Method: immunoSEQ multiplex PCR; TCRdb's copy keeps in-frame clones and lacks some. The table shows 150,000 or so clones, with 70% to 80% occurring only once. The sequenced sample consisted of PBMCs. Source of these receptors: a man younger than 40 in good health and CMV-seropositive.

This chain links TRBV19 with TRBJ1-6, with unresolved D. This CDR3 has 17 amino acids. Trimming shortened V by 0 bases and J by 0 bases, and 9 bases separated the two germline ends. Germline values: CDR1 LNHDA, CDR2 SQIVND (reference sequence). In nucleotides, the CDR3 is TGTGCCAGTAGTATAGACCTATTAAGCTCCTATAATTCACCCCTCCACTTT. Protein sequence: CASSIDLLSSYNSPLHF. The full variable domain, its missing parts supplied by reference TRBV19 and TRBJ1-6, is DGGITQSPKYLFRKEGQNVTLSCEQNLNHDAMYWYRQDPGQGLRLIYYSQIVNDFQKGDIAEGYSVSREKKESFPLTVTSAQKNPTAFYLCASSIDLLSSYNSPLHFGNGTRLTVT.

The chain combines TRBV5-4 with TRBJ2-5; TRBD1 might be the D (5 bases). Germline CDR1 is SGHNT and CDR2 is YYREEE (reference sequence). V was clipped by 3 bases and J by 7 bases, with 13 bases between them. The CDR3 sequence is 13 residues long. The CDR3 is CASSWTSSGTQYF. The CDR3 nucleotides read TGTGCCAGCAGCTGGACATCCTCCGGGACCCAGTACTTC.

The chain links TRBV9 to TRBJ2-7; TRBD1 matches 8 bases. This CDR3 has 14 residues. Germline CDR1 and CDR2: SGDLS and YYNGEE. V gave up 0 bases and J gave up 7 bases; unmatched junction bases: 6. The DNA of the CDR3 is TGTGCCAGCAGCGTAGCGGACAGGGAAAGGGAGCAGTACTTC. It translates to CASSVADREREQYF. Variable domain in full (rest from reference TRBV9 and TRBJ2-7): DSGVTQTPKHLITATGQRVTLRCSPRSGDLSVYWYQQSLDQGLQFLIQYYNGEERAKGNILERFSAQQFPDLHSELNLSSLELGDSALYFCASSVADREREQYFGPGTRLTVT.

V is TRBV7-9 and J is TRBJ2-5, with TRBD2 matching over 8 bases. The CDR3 consists of 15 residues. The germline CDR1 and CDR2 sequences are SEHNR and FQNEAQ (reference sequence). V lost 2 bases to trimming and J lost 1 base; unmatched junction nucleotides: 3. The DNA of the CDR3 is TGTGCCAGCAGCTTAACCGGGACTAGCCAAGAGACCCAGTACTTC. Translating it yields CASSLTGTSQETQYF.

V gene TRBV2 combines with J gene TRBJ2-7, with TRBD1 identical over 10 bases. CDR3 size: 15 residues. With V trimmed by 7 bases and J by 5 bases, 11 bases remained unmatched. CDR1 SNHLY and CDR2 FYNNEI come from the germline V gene. DNA for the CDR3: TGTGCCAGCACCCAGTCCCCCGGGACAGGGGACGAGCAGTACTTC. Translating gives CASTQSPGTGDEQYF.

This clone appeared a single time. The chain couples TRBV27 to TRBJ2-3, with D tentatively TRBD2 (6 bases). V was cut by 5 bases and J by 2 bases, with 20 bases left in between. Germline CDR1 reads MNHEY; CDR2 reads SMNVEV (reference sequence). CDR3 length: 17 residues. CDR3 region: CASSPGTPLLPTDTQYF. CDR3 DNA: TGTGCCAGCAGTCCTGGGACTCCTCTGCTTCCCACAGATACGCAGTATTTT.

V usage is TRBV19 and J usage is TRBJ2-3; 12 bases agree with TRBD2. The CDR3 runs 14 residues. The V and J ends lost 9 bases and 3 bases, in that order; junction bases with no gene match: 4. The V gene's germline CDR1 is LNHDA and CDR2 SQIVND (reference sequence). The CDR3 loop is CASNGLAGTDTQYF. DNA of the CDR3: TGTGCCAGCAACGGACTAGCGGGGACAGATACGCAGTATTTT.

The chain is built from TRBV4-3 and TRBJ2-1; TRBD1 aligns across 7 bases. Per the germline V gene, CDR1 is LGHNA and CDR2 is YSLEER. This CDR3 has 15 residues. V shed 5 bases, J shed 7 bases, and the junction held 11 bases outside the gene matches. CDR3 sequence (DNA): TGCGCCAGCAGCACCCGACAGGGTTCCTTGAATGAGCAGTTCTTC. Its translation is CASSTRQGSLNEQFF.

The chain combines TRBV6-1 with TRBJ2-7; maybe TRBD2 (6 bases). In germline, CDR1 is MNHNS, CDR2 SASEGT. V lost 3 bases and J 7 bases, leaving 13 bases between the germline ends. CDR3 length: 13 residues. DNA of the CDR3: TGTGCCAGCAGTGAGGGGCTAGCGAGGGAGCAGTACTTC. Translated: CASSEGLAREQYF.

The count of this clone is one. One junction end does not reproduce the germline sequence, and a read error may be involved. The rearrangement joins TRBV11-1 to TRBJ2-3; D is perhaps TRBD1 (6 bases). Germline V gives CDR1 SGHAT, CDR2 FQDESV (reference sequence). The CDR3 spans 14 residues. The DNA for the CDR3 is TGCGCTTGCAGACTTCAGGGGTGGAAAGATACGCAGTATTTT. This gives the protein CACRLQGWKDTQYF.

This clone was found once. As the CDR3 is not closed by the conserved phenylalanine or tryptophan, this likely results from a read error. Because the CDR3's place on the DNA is in doubt, the DNA is left out and the CDR3 is given as listed by TCRdb. The V gene is TRBV6-1, the J gene TRBJ2-7; the D call in the table, TRBD2, was not verified against the DNA. The germline gives CDR1 MNHNS, CDR2 SASEGT. The CDR3 sequence runs 12 residues, both termini included. CDR3 amino acids: CASSEGGLAGPL.

The rearrangement uses TRBV5-4 and TRBJ2-7, with D tentatively TRBD1 (7 bases). Germline V gene sequence: CDR1 SGHNT, CDR2 YYREEE (reference sequence). Deletions cut 5 bases from V and 1 base from J, with 16 bases between. There are 15 residues in the CDR3. The CDR3 region is CASRGGGGQSYEQYF. In DNA, the CDR3 is TGTGCCAGCAGAGGTGGAGGGGGACAGTCCTACGAGCAGTACTTC.

This chain connects TRBV2 to TRBJ1-5; tentatively, D is TRBD1 (6 bases). The length of the CDR3 is 16 residues. CDR1 and CDR2 (germline): SNHLY, FYNNEI. Trimming took off 6 bases at V and 4 bases at J, with 19 bases between the two ends. This chain's CDR3 is CASSGRSGAGNQPQHF. Here the CDR3 DNA reads TGTGCCAGCAGCGGACGGTCAGGGGCTGGGAATCAGCCCCAGCATTTT.

As DNA, the CDR3 is TGTGCCAGCAGTAGACAGGGAGGAAACGAGCAGTACTTC. It yields the protein CASSRQGGNEQYF. The rearrangement links TRBV27 to TRBJ2-7; D is possibly TRBD1 (7 bases). The CDR3 runs to 13 residues. Trimming pared 5 bases from V and 5 bases from J, leaving 13 bases between. From germline, CDR1 is MNHEY and CDR2 SMNVEV (reference sequence).

The chain links TRBV15 to TRBJ2-3; D unclear. Germline CDR1 and CDR2: LNHNV and YYDKDF (reference sequence). This CDR3 spans 13 amino acids. Trimming removed 2 bases from V and 5 bases from J, with 8 bases in between. The CDR3 sequence is CATSRLGEDTQYF. CDR3 nucleotides: TGTGCCACCAGCAGACTCGGAGAAGATACGCAGTATTTT. Full variable domain (outside the CDR3, taken from reference TRBV15 and TRBJ2-3): DAMVIQNPRYQVTQFGKPVTLSCSQTLNHNVMYWYQQKSSQAPKLLFHYYDKDFNNEADTPDNFQSRRPNTSFCFLDIRSPGLGDTAMYLCATSRLGEDTQYFGPGTRLTVL.

V gene TRBV6-5 combines with J gene TRBJ2-1; unclear D gene. The V gene's germline CDR1 is MNHEY and CDR2 SVGAGI. CDR3 length: 15 residues. Trimming took off 1 base at V and 0 bases at J, with 7 bases between the two ends. CDR3 in DNA: TGTGCCAGCAGTTACTGGGCAGGCTCCTACAATGAGCAGTTCTTC. Translation: CASSYWAGSYNEQFF.

The chain has TRBV2 and TRBJ2-3; perhaps TRBD1 as D (6 bases). Germline CDR1 SNHLY, CDR2 FYNNEI. V was clipped by 11 bases and J by 4 bases, with 19 bases between them. The CDR3 is 14 amino acids. The CDR3 protein is CALLGRGIADTQYF. CDR3 DNA: TGTGCCCTGTTGGGAAGGGGGATAGCAGATACGCAGTATTTT.

The sample holds one count of this clone. J is TRBJ1-1 and V is TRBV9; D gene ambiguous. V lost 4 bases to trimming and J lost 4 bases, with 14 bases between them. This CDR3 spans 14 amino acids. CDR1 is SGDLS and CDR2 is YYNGEE in the germline V gene. CDR3 sequence (DNA): TGTGCCAGCAGCTCAACACGGGGAGCCACTGAAGCTTTCTTT. Translation gives CASSSTRGATEAFF.

CDR3 sequence: CAGSRDSNQPQHF. CDR3 in DNA: TGTGCCGGGAGCCGGGATAGCAATCAGCCCCAGCATTTT. The chain combines TRBV6-6 with TRBJ1-5; no reliable D call. V lost 11 bases, J lost 0 bases, and 11 bases lay in between. Germline values: CDR1 MNHNY, CDR2 SVGAGI (reference sequence). This CDR3 spans 13 amino acids.

The V call is TRBV30, the J call TRBJ1-4; D perhaps matches TRBD1 (6 bases). The germline gives CDR1 GTSNPN, CDR2 SVGIG (reference sequence). V lost 3 bases and J 8 bases, leaving 19 bases between the germline ends. This CDR3 region has 15 residues. CDR3 in amino acids: CAWSPPGGLWEKLFF. DNA of the CDR3: TGTGCCTGGAGCCCGCCGGGGGGGCTATGGGAAAAACTGTTTTTT.

This rearrangement joins TRBV18 to TRBJ2-5; TRBD1 matches at 9 bases. Trimming at V came to 3 bases and at J to 5 bases, leaving 4 bases not matched to a gene. The CDR3 runs to 14 residues. Per germline, CDR1 KGHSH and CDR2 LQKENI. The CDR3 DNA sequence: TGTGCCAGCTCACCGACCGGGACAGGGGAGACCCAGTACTTC. This translates into CASSPTGTGETQYF.

The V and J genes are TRBV10-3 and TRBJ2-3, with TRBD1 as a possible D gene (5 bases). This CDR3 is built from 15 residues. CDR1 and CDR2 from the germline V gene are ENHRY and SYGVKD. V gave up 4 bases and J gave up 2 bases, with 13 bases separating them. The CDR3 DNA is TGTGCCATCAGTGGATCAGGGTCGTCCACAGATACGCAGTATTTT. It specifies CAISGSGSSTDTQYF.

The chain links TRBV2 to TRBJ2-7; maybe TRBD2 (5 bases). The germline V gene has CDR1 SNHLY and CDR2 FYNNEI. The length of the CDR3 is 14 residues. Trimming left V 6 bases short and J 6 bases short, with 18 bases between. For the CDR3, the DNA is TGTGCCAGCAGGATGACGGCGCGGGTCGGCGAGCAGTACTTC. Amino acids: CASRMTARVGEQYF.

This CDR3 is CASSVASGVPDTQYF. The DNA of the CDR3 is TGTGCCAGCAGCGTAGCTAGCGGGGTACCAGATACGCAGTATTTT. This rearrangement joins TRBV9 to TRBJ2-3, with 9 bases that match TRBD2. Germline V lookup: CDR1 SGDLS, CDR2 YYNGEE. After removal of 0 bases from V and 4 bases from J, the junction contained 3 bases not matched to a gene. This CDR3 spans 15 amino acids.

This sequence joins TRBV6-1 and TRBJ2-5; 10 bases align to TRBD2. This CDR3 contains 15 residues. Trimming at V came to 3 bases and at J to 5 bases, leaving 6 bases not matched to a gene. Germline V gene data show CDR1 as MNHNS and CDR2 as SASEGT. This CDR3 is CASSDSSGGAETQYF. CDR3 in DNA: TGTGCCAGCAGTGATTCGAGCGGGGGGGCCGAGACCCAGTACTTC.

V is TRBV12-5 and J is TRBJ2-2, with a possible D match to TRBD1 (7 bases). CDR3 length equals 16 residues. The germline V gene encodes CDR1 LGHNT and CDR2 FRNRAP. Trimming took off 4 bases at V and 8 bases at J, with 20 bases between the two ends. This CDR3 is CASGSNRGTVPGELFF. The CDR3 DNA is TGTGCTAGTGGTTCTAACCGCGGGACAGTTCCGGGGGAGCTGTTTTTT.

The rearrangement uses TRBV2 and TRBJ2-5; the match to TRBD1 covers 7 bases. The junction had 5 bases not matched to a gene; V was cut back by 6 bases and J by 1 base. Germline CDR1 SNHLY, CDR2 FYNNEI. The CDR3 totals 14 residues. In DNA form, the CDR3 reads TGTGCCAGCAGCACTCGACAGGGCCAAGAGACCCAGTACTTC. It translates to CASSTRQGQETQYF.

The chain joins TRBV5-6 to TRBJ2-7; TRBD2 aligns across 7 bases. V was pared by 9 bases and J by 5 bases, with 17 bases of the junction left unmatched. CDR1 SGHDT and CDR2 YYEEEE come from the germline V gene. The CDR3 extends over 15 amino acids. The CDR3 DNA reads TGTGCCACCCGCCCCACGGGGGGAGGTACCCACGAGCAGTACTTC. Translated: CATRPTGGGTHEQYF.

The chain links TRBV27 to TRBJ1-1; 8 nucleotides align to TRBD1. CDR1 is MNHEY and CDR2 is SMNVEV in the germline V gene (reference sequence). This CDR3 comprises 15 residues. V was pared by 4 bases and J by 2 bases, with 6 bases of the junction left unmatched. Here the CDR3 DNA reads TGTGCCAGCAGTTCCTGGACAGGGTTAAACACTGAAGCTTTCTTT. Residues: CASSSWTGLNTEAFF.

The chain links TRBV28 to TRBJ2-7; 11 bases line up with TRBD1. The CDR3 is 15 amino acids. CDR1 is MDHEN, CDR2 SYDVKM, per germline. The V and J ends lost 3 bases and 3 bases, in that order; junction bases with no gene match: 4. The CDR3 sequence is CASSFPGQGDYEQYF. CDR3 sequence (DNA): TGTGCCAGCAGTTTCCCGGGACAGGGGGACTACGAGCAGTACTTC.